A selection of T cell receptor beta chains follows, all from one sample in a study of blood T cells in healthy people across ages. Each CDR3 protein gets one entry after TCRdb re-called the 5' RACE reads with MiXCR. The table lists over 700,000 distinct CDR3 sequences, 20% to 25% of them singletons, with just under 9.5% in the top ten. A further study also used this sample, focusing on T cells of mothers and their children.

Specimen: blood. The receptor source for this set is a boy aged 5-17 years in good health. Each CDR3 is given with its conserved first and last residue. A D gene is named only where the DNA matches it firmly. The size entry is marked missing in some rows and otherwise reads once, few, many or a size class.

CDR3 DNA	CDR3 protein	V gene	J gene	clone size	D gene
TGTGCCAGTAACGGACTGAACAATGAGCAGTTCTTC	CASNGLNNEQFF	TRBV19	TRBJ2-1	-	-
TGCAGTGCCCAGACAGAAGATGAGCAGTTCTTC	CSAQTEDEQFF	TRBV20-1	TRBJ2-1	-	-
TGCGCCAGCGGCCAAGGCGGACTTCAAGAGACCCAGTACTTC	CASGQGGLQETQYF	TRBV4-1	TRBJ2-5	-	-
TGTGCCAGCAGCACCGGGACGTACCAAGAGACCCAGTACTTC	CASSTGTYQETQYF	TRBV5-5	TRBJ2-5	few	-
TGTGCCAGCAGCCAAGATTTTCGGGGACAAAACTCTGGAAACACCATATATTTT	CASSQDFRGQNSGNTIYF	TRBV14	TRBJ1-3	-	-
TGTGCCAGCAGCCAGCCCTGGACTGAAGCTTTCTTT	CASSQPWTEAFF	TRBV7-2	TRBJ1-1	few	-
TGTGCCAGCAGCTTAGTGGGCAGGGGGCTGAATACGCAGTATTTT	CASSLVGRGLNTQYF	TRBV7-2	TRBJ2-3	few	TRBD1
TGTGCCAGCAGTTTTCGGGGGGCCCCTCCAAACAGTCAGTACTTC	CASSFRGAPPNSQYF	TRBV12-3/TRBV12-4	TRBJ2-4	few	-
TGTGCCACCAGTGTCCAAGACGGCACCTACGAGCAGTACTTC	CATSVQDGTYEQYF	TRBV24-1	TRBJ2-7	-	-
TGTGCCAGCATGAGGGGTTCCACCGGGGAGCTGTTTTTT	CASMRGSTGELFF	TRBV7-8	TRBJ2-2	-	-
TGTGCCAGCAGTACTAGCGGAGGGCGGAACTACGAGCAGTACTTC	CASSTSGGRNYEQYF	TRBV28	TRBJ2-7	once	TRBD2
TGCAGCGTGGTAGGGCCCTACGTAGGGGGCTACACCTTC	CSVVGPYVGGYTF	TRBV29-1	TRBJ1-2	few	-
TGTGCCAGCAGCTTAGCGGTCGCTGAGCCCGAGCAGTACTTC	CASSLAVAEPEQYF	TRBV7-9	TRBJ2-7	once	-
TGTGCCAGCAGCGTGTACGCGGGCTCCTACGAGCAGTACTTC	CASSVYAGSYEQYF	TRBV3-1	TRBJ2-7	few	-
TGCGCCAGCAGCCCTTTAGGTCCCCATGAGCAGTTCTTC	CASSPLGPHEQFF	TRBV5-1	TRBJ2-1	few	-
TGTGCCAGCAAAAATCCAAGGGTGGGGACCCAGTACTTC	CASKNPRVGTQYF	TRBV28	TRBJ2-5	-	-
TGCGCCAGCAGCCAAGGGGGCCATAATTCACCCCTCCACTTT	CASSQGGHNSPLHF	TRBV4-3	TRBJ1-6	-	-
TGTGCCAGCAAAGGACAGTGGGGACCCTACGAGCAGTACTTC	CASKGQWGPYEQYF	TRBV6-2/TRBV6-3	TRBJ2-7	-	-
TGCAGCGTCAAGACAGGCCCGAGCACAGATACGCAGTATTTT	CSVKTGPSTDTQYF	TRBV29-1	TRBJ2-3	-	-
TGCAGTGCTAGAGGACTAGATAGGGGAGAGACCCAGTACTTC	CSARGLDRGETQYF	TRBV20-1	TRBJ2-5	-	-
TGTGCCAGCAGCCAGGACTGGAGGTTACAAGAGACCCAGTACTTC	CASSQDWRLQETQYF	TRBV14	TRBJ2-5	few	-
TGCGCCAGCAGCTTGTCTGGGGAATCGGCTGAGCAGTTCTTC	CASSLSGESAEQFF	TRBV5-1	TRBJ2-1	-	-
TGTGCCAGCAGCTTACGGGAGGGAACCCTAGGGGAAAAACTGTTTTTT	CASSLREGTLGEKLFF	TRBV7-2	TRBJ1-4	few	-
TGCAGCGTCAGAGGACTAGCGGAGCCCTACAATGAGCAGTTCTTC	CSVRGLAEPYNEQFF	TRBV29-1	TRBJ2-1	few	TRBD2
TGCGCCAGCAGCCTGAAAGGGCAGTCCGGAAACACCATATATTTT	CASSLKGQSGNTIYF	TRBV23-1	TRBJ1-3	-	-
TGCAGCACTGGACTAGCGGGAGGTAATGAGCAGTTCTTC	CSTGLAGGNEQFF	TRBV29-1	TRBJ2-1	-	TRBD2